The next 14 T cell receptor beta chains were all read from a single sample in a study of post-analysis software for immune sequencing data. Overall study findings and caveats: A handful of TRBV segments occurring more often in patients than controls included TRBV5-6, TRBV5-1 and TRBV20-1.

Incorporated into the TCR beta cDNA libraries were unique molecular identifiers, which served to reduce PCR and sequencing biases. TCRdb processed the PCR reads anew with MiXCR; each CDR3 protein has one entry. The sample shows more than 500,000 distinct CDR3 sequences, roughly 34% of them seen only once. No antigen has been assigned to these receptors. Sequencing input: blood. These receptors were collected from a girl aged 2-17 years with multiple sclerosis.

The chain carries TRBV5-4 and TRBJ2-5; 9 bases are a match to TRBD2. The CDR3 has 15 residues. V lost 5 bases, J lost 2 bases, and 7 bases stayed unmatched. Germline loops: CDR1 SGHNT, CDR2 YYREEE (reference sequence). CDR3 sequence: CASRPGTSLQETQYF. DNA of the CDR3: TGTGCCAGCAGACCCGGGACTAGCTTACAAGAGACCCAGTACTTC. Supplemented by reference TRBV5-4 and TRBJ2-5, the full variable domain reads ETGVTQSPTHLIKTRGQQVTLRCSSQSGHNTVSWYQQALGQGPQFIFQYYREEENGRGNFPPRFSGLQFPNYSSELNVNALELDDSALYLCASRPGTSLQETQYFGPGTRLLVL.

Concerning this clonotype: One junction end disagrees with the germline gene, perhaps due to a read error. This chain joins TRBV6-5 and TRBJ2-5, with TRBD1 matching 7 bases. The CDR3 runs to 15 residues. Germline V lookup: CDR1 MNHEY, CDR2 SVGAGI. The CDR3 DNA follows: TGTGTCAGCAGATCACAGGGGAGAGTTATCGAGACCCAGTACTTC. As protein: CVSRSQGRVIETQYF.

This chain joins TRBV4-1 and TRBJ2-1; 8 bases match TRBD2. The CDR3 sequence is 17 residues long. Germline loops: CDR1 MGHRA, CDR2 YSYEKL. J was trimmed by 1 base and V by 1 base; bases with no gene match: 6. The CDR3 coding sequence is TGCGCCAGCAGCCAAGTGCCCCCGGGGGGGTCCTACAATGAGCAGTTCTTC. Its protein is CASSQVPPGGSYNEQFF.

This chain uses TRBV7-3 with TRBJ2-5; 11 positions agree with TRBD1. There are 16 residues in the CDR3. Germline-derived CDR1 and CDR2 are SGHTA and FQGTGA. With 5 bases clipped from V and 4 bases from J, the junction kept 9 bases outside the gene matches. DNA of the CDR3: TGTGCCAGCAGCCCCCTGGGACAGGGGGTCGCAGAGACCCAGTACTTC. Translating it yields CASSPLGQGVAETQYF.

The CDR3 loop is CASSLDDRGRGYTF. The CDR3, as DNA: TGTGCCAGCAGTCTGGATGACAGGGGACGGGGCTACACCTTC. This sequence joins TRBV27 and TRBJ1-2; 8 bases agree with TRBD1. The CDR3 has 14 residues. Germline V gene lookup returns CDR1 MNHEY and CDR2 SMNVEV (reference sequence). With 5 bases clipped from V and 8 bases from J, the junction kept 10 bases outside the gene matches.

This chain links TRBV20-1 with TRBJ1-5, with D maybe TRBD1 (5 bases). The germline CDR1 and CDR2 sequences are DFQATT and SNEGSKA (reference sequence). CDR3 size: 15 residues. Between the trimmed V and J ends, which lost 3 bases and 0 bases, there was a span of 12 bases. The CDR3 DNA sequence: TGCAGTGCTAGGTCTCAGGGTAATAGCAATCAGCCCCAGCATTTT. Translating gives CSARSQGNSNQPQHF.

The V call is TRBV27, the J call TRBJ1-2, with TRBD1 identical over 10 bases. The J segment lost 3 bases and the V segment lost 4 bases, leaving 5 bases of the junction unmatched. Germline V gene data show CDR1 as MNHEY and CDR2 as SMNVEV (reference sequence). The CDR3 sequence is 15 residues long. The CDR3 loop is CASSSGGTGDYGYTF. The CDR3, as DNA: TGTGCCAGCAGTTCGGGAGGGACAGGGGACTATGGCTACACCTTC.

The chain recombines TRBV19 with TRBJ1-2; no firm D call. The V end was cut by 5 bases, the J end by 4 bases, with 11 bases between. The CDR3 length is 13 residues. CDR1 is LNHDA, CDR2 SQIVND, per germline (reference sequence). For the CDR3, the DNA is TGTGCCAGTAGTCGAGGGTTTACCTATGGCTACACCTTC. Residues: CASSRGFTYGYTF. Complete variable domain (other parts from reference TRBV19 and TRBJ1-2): DGGITQSPKYLFRKEGQNVTLSCEQNLNHDAMYWYRQDPGQGLRLIYYSQIVNDFQKGDIAEGYSVSREKKESFPLTVTSAQKNPTAFYLCASSRGFTYGYTFGSGTRLTVV.

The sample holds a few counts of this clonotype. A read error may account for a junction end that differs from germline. The chain's CDR3 is CSARDWADMEYDSYGQYF. DNA for the CDR3: TGCAGTGCTAGAGATTGGGCGGACATGGAGTACGACTCCTACGGGCAGTACTTC. The chain recombines TRBV20-1 with TRBJ2-7; a weak D match, TRBD1 (5 bases). The CDR3 has 18 amino acids. Germline CDR1 and CDR2: DFQATT and SNEGSKA (reference sequence).

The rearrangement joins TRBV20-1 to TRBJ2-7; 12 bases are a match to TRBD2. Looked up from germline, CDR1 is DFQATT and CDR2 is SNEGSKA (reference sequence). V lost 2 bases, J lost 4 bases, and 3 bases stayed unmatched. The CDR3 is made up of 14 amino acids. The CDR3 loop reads CSARSGTSGYEQYF. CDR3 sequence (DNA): TGCAGTGCTAGATCCGGGACTAGCGGGTACGAGCAGTACTTC.

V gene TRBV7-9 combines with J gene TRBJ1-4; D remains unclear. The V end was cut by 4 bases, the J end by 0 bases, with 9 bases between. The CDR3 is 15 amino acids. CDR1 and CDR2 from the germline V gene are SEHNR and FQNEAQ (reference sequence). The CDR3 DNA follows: TGTGCCAGCAGCTCACCGCAAGCAACTAATGAAAAACTGTTTTTT. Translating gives CASSSPQATNEKLFF. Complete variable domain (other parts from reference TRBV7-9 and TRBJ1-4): DTGVSQNPRHKITKRGQNVTFRCDPISEHNRLYWYRQTLGQGPEFLTYFQNEAQLEKSRLLSDRFSAERPKGSFSTLEIQRTEQGDSAMYLCASSSPQATNEKLFFGSGTQLSVL.

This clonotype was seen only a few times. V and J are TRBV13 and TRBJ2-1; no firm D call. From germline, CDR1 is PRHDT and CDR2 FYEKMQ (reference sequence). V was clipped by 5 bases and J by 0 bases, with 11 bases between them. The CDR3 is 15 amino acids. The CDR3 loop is CASSTFAFSYNEQFF. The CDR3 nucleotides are TGTGCCAGCAGCACCTTCGCGTTCTCCTACAATGAGCAGTTCTTC.

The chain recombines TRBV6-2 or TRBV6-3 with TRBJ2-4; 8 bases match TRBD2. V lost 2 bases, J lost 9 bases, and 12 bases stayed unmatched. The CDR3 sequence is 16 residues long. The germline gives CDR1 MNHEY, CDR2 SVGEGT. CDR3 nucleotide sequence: TGTGCCAGCAGTTACCGGTCCGTACTCGGGGGGGGCATTCAGTACTTC. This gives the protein CASSYRSVLGGGIQYF.

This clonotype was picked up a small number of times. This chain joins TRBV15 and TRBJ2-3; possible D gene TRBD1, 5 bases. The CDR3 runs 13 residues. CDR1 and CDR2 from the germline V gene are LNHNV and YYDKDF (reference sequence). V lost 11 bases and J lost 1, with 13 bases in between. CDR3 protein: CAAQGGGTDTQYF. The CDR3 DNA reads TGTGCCGCGCAGGGTGGGGGCACAGATACGCAGTATTTT. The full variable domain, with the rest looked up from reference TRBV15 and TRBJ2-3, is DAMVIQNPRYQVTQFGKPVTLSCSQTLNHNVMYWYQQKSSQAPKLLFHYYDKDFNNEADTPDNFQSRRPNTSFCFLDIRSPGLGDTAMYLCAAQGGGTDTQYFGPGTRLTVL.